This TCR beta chain was observed in a study of T-cell reconstitution after alpha-beta-depleted transplantation in children. The V gene's germline CDR1 is MDHEN and CDR2 SYDVKM. CDR3 size: 12 residues. V lost 8 bases and J 3 bases, leaving 11 bases between the germline ends. The TCRbeta library incorporated unique molecular identifiers. TCRdb independently ran MiXCR on the PCR reads; one entry per CDR3 protein. The sample carries about 440,000 distinct CDR3 sequences, over 40% recorded once. This clonotype appeared once. Its matching antigen is unknown. Study-level results: Reportedly, only several hundred clones from non-depleted graft cells drove alpha-beta T-cell counts at about two months. T-cell numbers and diversity, one year after transplant, stemmed largely from T cells that were newly produced. High day-60 TCRbeta diversity in some patients came from surviving recipient T cells and thymic progenitors.

The sequenced sample was PBMCs, obtained before TCRalphabeta/CD19-depleted stem cell transplant. The clonotype originates from a girl aged 2 to 10 with aplastic anemia, due to receive a stem cell transplant. The chain employs TRBV28 and TRBJ2-7; no reliable D call. The CDR3 DNA reads as TGTGCCAGCGGTTCGGATGTCTACGAGCAGTACTTC. Translating it yields CASGSDVYEQYF.